These 22 T cell receptor beta chains were all obtained from the same sample, sequenced in a study of T cell responses to AZD1222 COVID-19 vaccine. Generated by immunoSEQ multiplex PCR, the TCRdb table keeps only in-frame clones and is missing some. This sample has roughly 55,000 clones; roughly 90% occur once, and the top ten carry under 2%. The sequencing used peripheral blood, collected on day 0 of AZD1222 vaccination. The receptors come from an adult in good health.

The chain uses TRBV4-1 and TRBJ2-5; D possibly matches TRBD1 or TRBD2 (9 bases each). Germline CDR1 and CDR2: MGHRA and YSYEKL. The CDR3 contains 19 residues. V gave up 2 bases and J gave up 0 bases, with 22 bases separating them. The CDR3 nucleotides read TGCGCCAGCAGCCAAAAGGGACAGGGACTAGCCCGGTACCAAGAGACCCAGTACTTC. Encoded protein: CASSQKGQGLARYQETQYF.

This chain joins TRBV9 and TRBJ2-1; D gene unclear. V was pared by 3 bases and J by 8 bases, with 9 bases between. Per the germline V gene, CDR1 is SGDLS and CDR2 is YYNGEE. The CDR3 is 12 amino acids. The CDR3 is CASSAQSDEQFF. The CDR3 DNA follows: TGTGCCAGCAGCGCCCAGAGCGATGAGCAGTTCTTC.

The rearrangement uses TRBV29-1 and TRBJ2-1, with D unclear. CDR3 size: 15 residues. Looked up from germline, CDR1 is SQVTM and CDR2 is ANQGSEA. V dropped 0 bases and J dropped 0 bases, with 9 bases sitting between them. The CDR3 DNA is TGCAGCGTTGAAGATCCGCAGAGCTCCTACAATGAGCAGTTCTTC. Translated: CSVEDPQSSYNEQFF.

The chain is built from TRBV5-1 and TRBJ1-6; D might be TRBD1 (6 bases). The germline gives CDR1 SGHRS, CDR2 YFSETQ. Trimming left V 4 bases short and J 9 bases short, with 17 bases between. The CDR3 has 15 residues. The DNA for the CDR3 is TGCGCCAGCAGCGATGGAACATCAGGGGCTTCACCCCTCCACTTT. Protein: CASSDGTSGASPLHF.

In this sample, this clone turned up a few times. The rearrangement uses TRBV19 and TRBJ1-1; 8 bases match TRBD1. The junction had 8 bases not matched to a gene; V was cut back by 5 bases and J by 6 bases. The germline gives CDR1 LNHDA, CDR2 SQIVND (reference sequence). The CDR3 totals 14 residues. The CDR3 DNA sequence: TGTGCCAGTAGTTCGCGGACAGGGCGATCTGAAGCTTTCTTT. This gives the protein CASSSRTGRSEAFF.

V usage is TRBV5-1 and J usage is TRBJ1-5; 8 nucleotides line up with TRBD1. This CDR3 region has 17 residues. The ends lost 0 bases at V and 4 bases at J; junction bases unmatched: 9. Germline V gives CDR1 SGHRS, CDR2 YFSETQ. The CDR3 bases are TGCGCCAGCAGCTTGGCCCCAGGACAGGGTTGGAATCAGCCCCAGCATTTT. It encodes CASSLAPGQGWNQPQHF.

CDR3 bases: TGTGCCAGCAGTTCATACCGGGGTGGGTACACTGAAGCTTTCTTT. Protein sequence: CASSSYRGGYTEAFF. V gene TRBV27 combines with J gene TRBJ1-1; no clear D. Trimming stripped 4 bases from V and 3 bases from J, with 15 bases between. The CDR3 consists of 15 residues. Germline CDR1 MNHEY, CDR2 SMNVEV (reference sequence).

The rearrangement joins TRBV23-1 to TRBJ2-4; 7 bases agree with TRBD1. TRBV23-1 is an ORF; its function is uncertain. The CDR3 contains 16 residues. After removal of 2 bases from V and 5 bases from J, the junction contained 9 bases not matched to a gene. This CDR3 reads CASSQLDRASENIQYF. The CDR3 DNA follows: TGCGCCAGCAGTCAACTTGACAGGGCGAGTGAAAACATTCAGTACTTC.

Only one count was recorded for this clone. The chain is built from TRBV7-8 and TRBJ1-4; D uncertain. V was trimmed by 5 bases and J by 7 bases, leaving 14 bases between them. The CDR3 has 14 residues. Per germline, CDR1 SGHVS and CDR2 FQNEAQ. The CDR3 region has the DNA TGTGCCAGCAGCCCTTGGGGATCCTCTGAAAAACTGTTTTTT. Translated: CASSPWGSSEKLFF.

This clone was seen only once. The rearrangement links TRBV28 to TRBJ1-5, with unresolved D. This CDR3 has 15 amino acids. Trimming removed 7 bases from V and 6 bases from J, with 19 bases in between. The germline V gene encodes CDR1 MDHEN and CDR2 SYDVKM. The CDR3 nucleotides read TGTGCCAGCATCGAAGATGGGGTATTGGGTCAGCCCCAGCATTTT. The encoded protein is CASIEDGVLGQPQHF.

This rearrangement joins TRBV24-1 to TRBJ2-3, with D tentatively TRBD1 or TRBD2 (6 bases each). The V gene's germline CDR1 is KGHDR and CDR2 SFDVKD. Trimming cost V 9 bases and J 3 bases, with 12 bases left between them. The CDR3 length is 13 residues. The CDR3 spells CATRRRGTDTQYF. The CDR3, as DNA: TGTGCCACCCGACGGAGGGGGACAGATACGCAGTATTTT.

DNA of the CDR3: TGTGCCAGCAGTCCACATTCAGGGGGCCAAGAGACCCAGTACTTC. Translating gives CASSPHSGGQETQYF. The V and J genes are TRBV6-6 and TRBJ2-5; 7 bases fit TRBD1. V was clipped by 5 bases and J by 1 base; unmatched bases: 7. The CDR3 is 15 residues long. The germline CDR1 and CDR2 sequences are MNHNY and SVGAGI (reference sequence).

This clone has a handful of counts. This rearrangement joins TRBV7-9 to TRBJ1-3; unclear D gene. There are 17 residues in the CDR3. The germline CDR1 and CDR2 sequences are SEHNR and FQNEAQ (reference sequence). Trimming took 1 base from V and 0 from J, leaving 13 bases between them. Here the CDR3 DNA reads TGTGCCAGCAGCTTAGAGTTCGGGATACTCTCTGGAAACACCATATATTTT. It translates to CASSLEFGILSGNTIYF. Full variable domain (rest looked up from reference TRBV7-9 and TRBJ1-3): DTGVSQNPRHKITKRGQNVTFRCDPISEHNRLYWYRQTLGQGPEFLTYFQNEAQLEKSRLLSDRFSAERPKGSFSTLEIQRTEQGDSAMYLCASSLEFGILSGNTIYFGEGSWLTVV.

CDR3 sequence: CASSQDYSNQPQHF. The CDR3 nucleotides are TGTGCCAGCTCTCAGGATTATAGCAATCAGCCCCAGCATTTT. The chain couples TRBV18 to TRBJ1-5, with unresolved D. This CDR3 comprises 14 residues. Germline values: CDR1 KGHSH, CDR2 LQKENI. V was clipped by 6 bases and J by 0 bases, with 9 bases between them.

The sample holds one count of this clone. CDR3 DNA: TGTGCCAGCAGCTCGACAGGGGTATATGGCTACACCTTC. It yields the protein CASSSTGVYGYTF. The chain employs TRBV5-5 and TRBJ1-2, with 8 bases aligning to TRBD1. V was clipped by 3 bases and J by 5 bases; unmatched bases: 3. Germline-derived CDR1 and CDR2 are SGHKS and YYEKEE (reference sequence). The CDR3 has 13 amino acids.

The J gene is TRBJ2-7, the V gene TRBV29-1; D possibly corresponds to TRBD1 (6 bases). The germline V and J ends were trimmed by 0 bases and 2 bases, with 17 bases remaining between them. The CDR3 loop spans 16 amino acids. In germline, CDR1 is SQVTM, CDR2 ANQGSEA. The CDR3 region is CSVEDRAGTYPYEQYF. CDR3 coding DNA: TGCAGCGTTGAAGATCGGGCCGGGACATACCCCTACGAGCAGTACTTC.

This clone has just one count. The chain joins TRBV27 to TRBJ2-7; D is possibly TRBD2 (6 bases). V shed 5 bases and J shed 4 bases, with 9 bases lying between them. CDR1 and CDR2 from the germline V gene are MNHEY and SMNVEV (reference sequence). This CDR3 spans 12 amino acids. The CDR3 region is CASSVGGYEQYF. The CDR3 region has the DNA TGTGCCAGCAGTGTGGGGGGTTACGAGCAGTACTTC.

This chain uses TRBV6-5 with TRBJ1-1, with a tentative D call TRBD1 (6 bases). Germline V lookup: CDR1 MNHEY, CDR2 SVGAGI. V was pared by 5 bases and J by 5 bases, with 15 bases between. The CDR3 totals 14 residues. The CDR3 bases are TGTGCCAGCAGTCACAGTGAGGGGGATACTGAAGCTTTCTTT. It is translated as CASSHSEGDTEAFF.

This clone has a single count. This chain uses TRBV11-2 with TRBJ2-2; D is uncertain. CDR3 length: 16 amino acids. V shed 6 bases and J shed 0 bases, with 14 bases lying between them. Germline assignment: CDR1 SGHAT and CDR2 FQNNGV. CDR3: CASSKDPLANTGELFF. The CDR3 region has the DNA TGTGCCAGCAGTAAAGACCCTTTGGCGAACACCGGGGAGCTGTTTTTT.

This clone has just a few counts. The chain uses TRBV19 and TRBJ2-7; TRBD1 agrees at 10 bases. Per germline, CDR1 LNHDA and CDR2 SQIVND (reference sequence). This CDR3 region has 13 residues. Trimming removed 5 bases from V and 9 bases from J; junction bases left unmatched: 7. Here the CDR3 reads CASSFGQGEVQYF. The CDR3 DNA follows: TGTGCCAGTAGTTTCGGACAGGGGGAGGTGCAGTACTTC.

This clone was detected only a few times. The chain has TRBV5-1 and TRBJ2-5; D not resolved. V lost 0 bases, J lost 5 bases, and 8 bases lay in between. Germline V lookup: CDR1 SGHRS, CDR2 YFSETQ. The CDR3 covers 13 residues. CDR3 amino acids: CASSLGQSETQYF. The DNA of the CDR3 is TGCGCCAGCAGCTTGGGGCAGAGCGAGACCCAGTACTTC.

V and J are TRBV7-9 and TRBJ2-1; 7 bases match TRBD1. The junction had 8 bases not matched to a gene; V was cut back by 6 bases and J by 9 bases. Looked up from germline, CDR1 is SEHNR and CDR2 is FQNEAQ (reference sequence). The CDR3 is 13 residues long. DNA for the CDR3: TGTGCCAGCAGGCCCACAGGGGACCCTGAGCAGTTCTTC. Its protein is CASRPTGDPEQFF.